A selection of T cell receptor beta chains follows, all from one sample in a study of T cells after yellow fever vaccination. A single record per CDR3 protein comes from TCRdb applying MiXCR to the 5' RACE reads. The sample has approximately 610,000 distinct CDR3 sequences; roughly a sixth are singletons. The material sequenced was PBMCs, taken around 5 days after the first yellow fever vaccination. The receptors come from a young man who received the YFV17D yellow fever vaccine. Each CDR3 is given with its conserved first and last residue. A D gene is named only where the DNA matches it firmly. Clone sizes are given selectively: once, few, many, or a class where the clone is expanded.

clone size: NA
V gene: TRBV9
J gene: TRBJ2-2
D gene: NA
CDR3 protein: CASSVDGRSRRAGELFF
CDR3 DNA: TGTGCCAGCAGCGTAGATGGTAGGAGTCGACGCGCCGGGGAGCTGTTTTTT

clone size: few
V gene: TRBV12-3/TRBV12-4
J gene: TRBJ1-5
D gene: NA
CDR3 protein: CATAGNADNQPQHF
CDR3 DNA: TGTGCCACCGCGGGGAATGCTGACAATCAGCCCCAGCATTTT

clone size: NA
V gene: TRBV18
J gene: TRBJ2-6
D gene: TRBD2
CDR3 protein: CASSPTPGGSSGANVLTF
CDR3 DNA: TGTGCCAGCTCACCGACACCGGGGGGGTCGTCTGGGGCCAACGTCCTGACTTTC

clone size: NA
V gene: TRBV4-3
J gene: TRBJ2-2
D gene: NA
CDR3 protein: CASSQALGGGSPGELFF
CDR3 DNA: TGCGCCAGCAGCCAAGCCCTCGGTGGGGGGTCCCCCGGGGAGCTGTTTTTT

clone size: few
V gene: TRBV4-1
J gene: TRBJ1-5
D gene: NA
CDR3 protein: CASSQFFKGQPQHF
CDR3 DNA: TGCGCCAGCAGCCAATTTTTTAAGGGACAGCCCCAGCATTTT

clone size: NA
V gene: TRBV7-2
J gene: TRBJ2-2
D gene: NA
CDR3 protein: CASRFPGARELFF
CDR3 DNA: TGTGCCAGCCGGTTCCCAGGGGCCCGGGAGCTGTTTTTT

clone size: few
V gene: TRBV9
J gene: TRBJ1-2
D gene: NA
CDR3 protein: CASSVDDLNYGYTF
CDR3 DNA: TGTGCCAGCAGCGTCGATGACTTAAACTATGGCTACACCTTC

clone size: few
V gene: TRBV5-1
J gene: TRBJ1-1
D gene: NA
CDR3 protein: CASTSLVGKAEAFF
CDR3 DNA: TGCGCCAGCACCTCCCTGGTAGGGAAGGCTGAAGCTTTCTTT

clone size: few
V gene: TRBV6-1
J gene: TRBJ1-1
D gene: NA
CDR3 protein: CASSRPTNTEAFF
CDR3 DNA: TGTGCCAGCAGCCGACCGACGAACACTGAAGCTTTCTTT

clone size: few
V gene: TRBV6-1
J gene: TRBJ2-3
D gene: NA
CDR3 protein: CASSSDSTDTQYF
CDR3 DNA: TGTGCCAGCAGCTCCGACAGCACAGATACGCAGTATTTT

clone size: NA
V gene: TRBV6-2/TRBV6-3
J gene: TRBJ2-7
D gene: NA
CDR3 protein: CASTPTGGSYEQYF
CDR3 DNA: TGTGCCAGCACCCCGACAGGAGGCTCCTACGAGCAGTACTTC

clone size: NA
V gene: TRBV7-2
J gene: TRBJ2-5
D gene: TRBD2
CDR3 protein: CASSLIAGPKETQYF
CDR3 DNA: TGTGCCAGCAGCTTGATAGCGGGACCGAAAGAGACCCAGTACTTC

clone size: NA
V gene: TRBV3-1
J gene: TRBJ1-3
D gene: NA
CDR3 protein: CASSHWASGNTIYF
CDR3 DNA: TGTGCCAGCAGCCACTGGGCCTCTGGAAACACCATATATTTT

clone size: NA
V gene: TRBV7-2
J gene: TRBJ1-1
D gene: NA
CDR3 protein: CASSLVRSTAEAFF
CDR3 DNA: TGTGCCAGCAGCTTAGTTCGGTCTACGGCTGAAGCTTTCTTT

clone size: few
V gene: TRBV9
J gene: TRBJ1-2
D gene: NA
CDR3 protein: CASTTANTGFGDGYTF
CDR3 DNA: TGTGCCAGCACCACCGCGAACACAGGGTTTGGAGATGGCTACACCTTC

clone size: NA
V gene: TRBV12-3/TRBV12-4
J gene: TRBJ1-2
D gene: NA
CDR3 protein: CASASGAYGYTF
CDR3 DNA: TGTGCCAGCGCCTCGGGGGCGTACGGCTACACCTTC